The 27 T cell receptor beta chains given below trace back to one sample, sequenced in a study of T cells in Graves' hyperthyroidism and ophthalmopathy. Amplified TCR beta CDR3 regions derived from RNA transcripts. TCR CDR3 regions were first amplified by RT-PCR with HTBI primers. TCRdb called the multiplex PCR reads again in MiXCR, with one record for every CDR3 protein. The table has around 300,000 distinct CDR3 sequences, approximately 15% seen once. Material for sequencing was blood. The receptor source for this set is a woman aged 25 to 39 with Graves' hyperthyroidism.

This clonotype was detected ten times or more. V and J are TRBV15 and TRBJ1-5; TRBD1 matches 8 bases. The ends lost 0 bases at V and 4 bases at J; junction bases unmatched: 8. The germline V gene encodes CDR1 LNHNV and CDR2 YYDKDF (reference sequence). The CDR3 has 17 residues. CDR3 coding DNA: TGTGCCACCAGCAGAGATGTAGGCGGGACAGGTAATCAGCCCCAGCATTTT. Protein: CATSRDVGGTGNQPQHF.

At least ten counts were recorded for this clonotype. The CDR3 bases are TGTGCCAGCAGTTACCAGATAAACCCATCCTACGAGCAGTACTTC. It codes for CASSYQINPSYEQYF. V and J are TRBV6-6 and TRBJ2-7; no clear D gene. This CDR3 has 15 residues. CDR1 is MNHNY and CDR2 is SVGAGI in the germline V gene (reference sequence). V lost 2 bases and J lost 1, with 12 bases in between.

With regard to this clonotype: This could be a read error, since a much larger clone is one nucleotide away. The chain recombines TRBV7-9 with TRBJ1-1; D is unresolved. Trimming took off 3 bases at V and 10 bases at J, with 15 bases between the two ends. This CDR3 comprises 13 residues. Germline V gene data show CDR1 as SEHNR and CDR2 as FQNEAQ (reference sequence). The CDR3 sequence: CASSFSRLKGAFF. Here the CDR3 DNA reads TGTGCCAGCAGCTTCTCTCGTCTCAAGGGAGCTTTCTTT.

The genes are TRBV5-6 and TRBJ1-5, with TRBD1 identical over 7 bases. The ends lost 4 bases at V and 3 bases at J; junction bases unmatched: 7. The CDR3 totals 15 residues. Looked up from germline, CDR1 is SGHDT and CDR2 is YYEEEE. This CDR3 reads CASSKTGLINQPQHF. The CDR3 coding sequence is TGTGCCAGCAGCAAGACAGGGTTAATCAATCAGCCCCAGCATTTT.

The genes are TRBV20-1 and TRBJ2-2; D not certain. The CDR3 covers 15 residues. The germline CDR1 and CDR2 sequences are DFQATT and SNEGSKA (reference sequence). V was shortened by 6 bases and J by 2 bases, with 16 bases between the two germline ends. As DNA, the CDR3 is TGCAGTGCGATACGACACGGCAAAAACACCGGGGAGCTGTTTTTT. Residues: CSAIRHGKNTGELFF.

This clonotype was observed many times. The chain joins TRBV20-1 to TRBJ1-2, with D maybe TRBD1 (6 bases). Germline CDR1 and CDR2: DFQATT and SNEGSKA (reference sequence). The germline V and J ends were trimmed by 6 bases and 1 base, with 12 bases remaining between them. The CDR3 is made up of 13 amino acids. The DNA for the CDR3 is TGCAGTGCGGAAGGACAGAGTAACTATGGCTACACCTTC. Protein sequence: CSAEGQSNYGYTF.

The chain joins TRBV2 to TRBJ1-2; D uncertain. Germline CDR1 reads SNHLY; CDR2 reads FYNNEI. Between the trimmed V and J ends, which lost 1 base and 5 bases, there was a span of 11 bases. The CDR3 extends over 14 amino acids. This CDR3 reads CASSEGGVGYGYTF. The CDR3 DNA sequence: TGTGCCAGCAGTGAAGGGGGAGTTGGGTATGGCTACACCTTC.

This clonotype was counted many times. This rearrangement joins TRBV6-1 to TRBJ1-1; D might be TRBD1 (5 bases). This CDR3 has 14 amino acids. CDR1 and CDR2 from the germline V gene are MNHNS and SASEGT. The V gene lost 5 bases and the J gene lost 1 base, with 11 bases spanning the gap. CDR3: CASSPPRGNTEAFF. For the CDR3, the DNA is TGTGCCAGCAGTCCCCCGAGGGGGAACACTGAAGCTTTCTTT.

The CDR3 region has the DNA TGTGCCAGCAGCCCTTACACCACAGATACGCAGTATTTT. It is translated as CASSPYTTDTQYF. The chain combines TRBV7-6 with TRBJ2-3; D unclear. Between the trimmed V and J ends, which lost 5 bases and 2 bases, there was a span of 8 bases. The CDR3 sequence is 13 residues long. Germline assignment: CDR1 SGHVS and CDR2 FNYEAQ.

The table lists this clonotype with a few counts. The gene calls are TRBV20-1 and TRBJ2-3; TRBD2 matches 7 bases. The CDR3 is 17 amino acids. Germline V CDR1 and CDR2: DFQATT, SNEGSKA (reference sequence). The junction had 18 bases not matched to a gene; V was cut back by 6 bases and J by 3 bases. The CDR3 region has the DNA TGCAGTGCCCTACCGATGCCCGAGCGGGACGGGACAGATACGCAGTATTTT. As protein: CSALPMPERDGTDTQYF.

A few counts support this clonotype. The chain couples TRBV2 to TRBJ2-4, with D possibly TRBD2 on 7 matching bases. Deletions cut 2 bases from V and 15 bases from J, with 11 bases between. The CDR3 has 11 amino acids. Germline CDR1 SNHLY, CDR2 FYNNEI. The CDR3 nucleotides are TGTGCCAGCAGTGAACAGGGGACTATGTACTTC. It encodes CASSEQGTMYF. Drawing the rest from reference TRBV2 and TRBJ2-4, the complete variable domain is EPEVTQTPSHQVTQMGQEVILRCVPISNHLYFYWYRQILGQKVEFLVSFYNNEISEKSEIFDDQFSVERPDGSNFTLKIRSTKLEDSAMYFCASSEQGTMYFGAGTRLSVL.

This clonotype was observed a few times. The CDR3 reads CASSHSTDTRGGYTF. The CDR3, as DNA: TGTGCCAGCAGTCATTCGACAGACACCCGGGGTGGCTACACCTTC. The V gene is TRBV28, the J gene TRBJ1-2, with D possibly matching TRBD1 (5 bases). Trimming removed 5 bases at V and 7 bases at J, with 20 bases between. The V gene's germline CDR1 is MDHEN and CDR2 SYDVKM. The length of the CDR3 is 15 residues.

V usage is TRBV6-1 and J usage is TRBJ2-1; TRBD2 agrees at 9 bases. CDR3 length: 14 residues. Germline assignment: CDR1 MNHNS and CDR2 SASEGT. The V gene end was trimmed by 7 bases and the J gene end by 5 bases; junction bases not matched to a gene: 6. The CDR3 reads CASTASGTNNEQFF. The CDR3 bases are TGTGCCAGCACCGCTAGCGGGACCAACAATGAGCAGTTCTTC.

This clonotype was detected many times. The J gene is TRBJ2-6, the V gene TRBV7-2; D is unresolved. The CDR3 length is 15 residues. CDR1 and CDR2 (germline): SGHTA, FQGNSA. Trimming took 1 base from V and 4 from J, leaving 8 bases between them. The CDR3 here is CASSLGMSGANVLTF. DNA for the CDR3: TGTGCCAGCAGCTTAGGCATGTCCGGGGCCAACGTCCTGACTTTC.

In its sample, this clonotype was seen many times. V and J are TRBV20-1 and TRBJ2-3, with TRBD2 matching over 12 bases. With V trimmed by 2 bases and J by 13 bases, 16 bases remained unmatched. CDR1 is DFQATT, CDR2 SNEGSKA, per germline (reference sequence). This CDR3 has 16 residues. The CDR3 nucleotides are TGCAGTGCTAGATCCTCATCTAGCGGGAGGGCAGGTCCAAAGTATTTT. Amino acid sequence: CSARSSSSGRAGPKYF.

In its sample, this clonotype was seen many times. The chain links TRBV3-1 to TRBJ1-2; the D is unclear. CDR3 length: 14 amino acids. The V gene lost 1 base and the J gene lost 4 bases, with 10 bases spanning the gap. The V gene's germline CDR1 is LGHDT and CDR2 YNNKEL (reference sequence). CDR3 coding DNA: TGTGCCAGCAGCCAAGTTAGTCGGACCTATGGCTACACCTTC. This gives the protein CASSQVSRTYGYTF.

Regarding this clonotype: Given a much more abundant clone one base away, this may be a read error. V usage is TRBV28 and J usage is TRBJ2-1, with 7 bases that match TRBD2. Looked up from germline, CDR1 is MDHEN and CDR2 is SYDVKM. This CDR3 comprises 17 residues. The J segment lost 1 base and the V segment lost 7 bases, leaving 13 bases of the junction unmatched. The chain's CDR3 is CASNPTSPYGSYNEQFF. CDR3 in DNA: TGTGCCAGCAATCCGACTAGCCCTTACGGTTCCTACAATGAGCAGTTCTTC.

The CDR3 region is CASSLAGKGPVKTQYF. CDR3 sequence (DNA): TGTGCCAGCAGTTTGGCGGGGAAGGGACCCGTGAAGACCCAGTACTTC. The chain uses TRBV28 and TRBJ2-5, with D possibly being TRBD2 (6 bases). The length of the CDR3 is 16 residues. V dropped 3 bases and J dropped 6 bases, with 20 bases sitting between them. Germline V gene sequence: CDR1 MDHEN, CDR2 SYDVKM. Full variable domain (rest looked up from reference TRBV28 and TRBJ2-5): DVKVTQSSRYLVKRTGEKVFLECVQDMDHENMFWYRQDPGLGLRLIYFSYDVKMKEKGDIPEGYSVSREKKERFSLILESASTNQTSMYLCASSLAGKGPVKTQYFGPGTRLLVL.

The table lists this clonotype with many counts. The chain carries TRBV7-9 and TRBJ2-5; 10 bases fit TRBD2. CDR1 and CDR2 (germline): SEHNR, FQNEAQ (reference sequence). The CDR3 extends over 19 amino acids. V was pared by 0 bases and J by 0 bases, with 10 bases of the junction left unmatched. CDR3 nucleotides: TGTGCCAGCAGCTTAGCAGCGGTCTTGCTAGCGGGGGACCAAGAGACCCAGTACTTC. As protein: CASSLAAVLLAGDQETQYF. The variable domain in full, completed from reference TRBV7-9 and TRBJ2-5, reads DTGVSQNPRHKITKRGQNVTFRCDPISEHNRLYWYRQTLGQGPEFLTYFQNEAQLEKSRLLSDRFSAERPKGSFSTLEIQRTEQGDSAMYLCASSLAAVLLAGDQETQYFGPGTRLLVL.

This clonotype has at least ten counts. The rearrangement joins TRBV14 to TRBJ2-4; D gene uncertain. The length of the CDR3 is 16 residues. CDR1 and CDR2 (germline): SGHDN, FVKESK. V was cut by 0 bases and J by 2 bases, with 11 bases left in between. The CDR3 is CASSQDRGSPKNIQYF. CDR3 DNA: TGTGCCAGCAGCCAAGATCGAGGCAGCCCCAAAAACATTCAGTACTTC. Full variable domain (rest looked up from reference TRBV14 and TRBJ2-4): EAGVTQFPSHSVIEKGQTVTLRCDPISGHDNLYWYRRVMGKEIKFLLHFVKESKQDESGMPNNRFLAERTGGTYSTLKVQPAELEDSGVYFCASSQDRGSPKNIQYFGAGTRLSVL.

This clonotype was counted a few times. The rearrangement uses TRBV5-4 and TRBJ1-5; D not resolved. V lost 0 bases and J lost 9, with 10 bases in between. Germline-derived CDR1 and CDR2 are SGHNT and YYREEE (reference sequence). This CDR3 is 13 amino acids long. This CDR3 reads CASSLGPLGPQHF. CDR3 nucleotide sequence: TGTGCCAGCAGCTTGGGGCCGCTGGGGCCCCAGCATTTT.

This clonotype was seen repeatedly, ten times or more. The rearrangement uses TRBV10-1 and TRBJ2-3, with TRBD1 matching 7 bases. The germline CDR1 and CDR2 sequences are WNHNN and SYGVQD (reference sequence). Losses at the gene ends were 0 bases for V and 2 bases for J; bases not matched to a gene: 5. The CDR3 totals 16 residues. CDR3 sequence: CASSESTGRNTDTQYF. CDR3 sequence (DNA): TGCGCCAGCAGTGAGTCGACAGGGCGGAACACAGATACGCAGTATTTT.

This clonotype was detected many times. CDR3 loop: CASSQNSGQPYQPQHF. The CDR3, as DNA: TGTGCCAGCAGTCAAAACTCGGGACAGCCTTATCAGCCCCAGCATTTT. The rearrangement uses TRBV6-1 and TRBJ1-5; 7 bases line up with TRBD1. From germline, CDR1 is MNHNS and CDR2 SASEGT. The J segment lost 5 bases and the V segment lost 5 bases, leaving 12 bases of the junction unmatched. This CDR3 region has 16 residues.

The chain joins TRBV20-1 to TRBJ2-7; D remains ambiguous. Germline lookup yields CDR1 DFQATT and CDR2 SNEGSKA (reference sequence). This CDR3 has 15 residues. The V end was cut by 6 bases, the J end by 0 bases, with 18 bases between. DNA for the CDR3: TGCAGTGCCGAATCAACTGGTAAGGTCTCCTACGAGCAGTACTTC. Translation: CSAESTGKVSYEQYF.

The V gene is TRBV12-3 or TRBV12-4, the J gene TRBJ2-1; D may be TRBD2 (7 bases). The CDR3 has 14 residues. V was pared by 4 bases and J by 5 bases, with 12 bases between. The CDR3 region is CASSWGGGDNEQFF. The CDR3 DNA is TGTGCCAGCAGTTGGGGAGGGGGGGACAATGAGCAGTTCTTC.

This clonotype has more than one count but fewer than ten. The CDR3 is CASSIGQGISYEQYF. In nucleotides, the CDR3 is TGTGCCAGTAGTATAGGCCAGGGCATTTCTTACGAGCAGTACTTC. J is TRBJ2-7 and V is TRBV19, with D maybe TRBD1 (5 bases). The CDR3 runs to 15 residues. The germline CDR1 and CDR2 sequences are LNHDA and SQIVND (reference sequence). Trimming pared 1 base from V and 4 bases from J, leaving 14 bases between. Complete variable domain (other parts from reference TRBV19 and TRBJ2-7): DGGITQSPKYLFRKEGQNVTLSCEQNLNHDAMYWYRQDPGQGLRLIYYSQIVNDFQKGDIAEGYSVSREKKESFPLTVTSAQKNPTAFYLCASSIGQGISYEQYFGPGTRLTVT.

This clonotype has just a few counts. This chain connects TRBV20-1 to TRBJ1-5; 7 nucleotides line up with TRBD1. The length of the CDR3 is 16 residues. V trimming: 0 bases; J trimming: 0 bases; junction bases outside the gene matches: 5. Germline assignment: CDR1 DFQATT and CDR2 SNEGSKA (reference sequence). CDR3 loop: CSARESRGDSNQPQHF. The CDR3 DNA follows: TGCAGTGCTAGAGAGAGCAGGGGGGATAGCAATCAGCCCCAGCATTTT.